A single TCR beta chain is shown here with its context. As yet, its antigen is unknown. CDR3 length: 17 residues. With 6 bases clipped from V and 4 bases from J, the junction kept 12 bases outside the gene matches. CDR1 is MDHEN, CDR2 SYDVKM, per germline. This sample was included in a study of T cell responses to AZD1222 COVID-19 vaccine. Findings and caveats of the study: No day 14 peak samples; only post-peak repertoires were characterized. Reports indicate that nearly half of spike-specific TCRs are directed at unmutated variant regions. Once two AZD1222 doses were given, Spike-specific TCR breadth and depth went up.

TCRdb's table, derived via immunoSEQ multiplex PCR, lists solely in-frame clones and lacks some. The data show roughly 160,000 clones, 90% seen once. The rearrangement uses TRBV28 and TRBJ1-5; the match to TRBD1 covers 10 bases. The material sequenced was peripheral blood, taken on day 0 of AZD1222 vaccination. The clonotype originates from an adult in good health. Here the CDR3 DNA reads TGTGCCAGCAGCCCCCCCGGGACAGGGGCCCGAAATCAGCCCCAGCATTTT. It specifies CASSPPGTGARNQPQHF.